The present entry profiles one TCR beta chain with its context. Its antigen is as yet unknown. This same CDR3 is encoded by further DNA sequences in the sample. Across several immunoSEQ plates, the genomic DNA of each subset was split evenly. Assay: immunoSEQ multiplex PCR; the TCRdb copy retains only in-frame clones and omits some. The sample holds about 2.4 million clones, over 85% seen once. CDR3 length equals 9 residues. The germline V gene encodes CDR1 DFQATT and CDR2 SNEGSKA (reference sequence). Between the trimmed V and J ends, which lost 3 bases and 8 bases, there was a span of 2 bases. The sample is drawn from a study of shared clonotypes between healthy human individuals. Whole-study context: There were three CD4 naive, three CD4 memory, two CD8 naive and one CD8 memory plates per donor.

Nashville, Tennessee was home to all donors, each a Caucasian adult. The study, taken as a whole, reports: Generation probabilities of non-shared clonotypes were lower (relative to those shared by all four donors).

The clonotype was recovered from a man younger than 35 in good health. Some clones in this sample may be carry-over from other donors' samples. V usage is TRBV20-1 and J usage is TRBJ2-1; D is undetermined. Sequences were obtained from naive CD4+ T cells from PBMCs. Subset meaning: CD45RA+ positively selected. The CDR3 region is CSASHEQFF. The CDR3 bases are TGCAGTGCTAGCCATGAGCAGTTCTTC.